This TCR beta chain came from a study of blood T cells in healthy people across ages. In regard to this clonotype: Antigen specificity is unknown.

Study outcomes and limitations: With donor CMV status unknown, expanded clonotype changes were possibly confounded.

The V and J ends lost 4 bases and 1 base respectively, with 11 bases between them. The CDR3 has 14 residues. PCR was performed a second time for roughly 7 to 11 cycles using a sample-barcoded 5' primer and a J-beta primer mix. TCRdb re-analysed the 5' RACE reads in MiXCR, keeping a single row per CDR3 protein. The sample has more than 750,000 distinct CDR3 sequences; around 29% are singletons. These data were likewise used in another study, on T cells of mothers and their children. Per that paper: A primer called M1S, used in the second PCR, added sample barcodes and 2-4 random nucleotides. None of the identified T cell clones proved to be persistent microchimeric clones.

The chain has TRBV12-3 or TRBV12-4 and TRBJ2-7, with a tentative D call TRBD2 (5 bases). The sequenced sample consisted of blood. The TCR originated in a woman between 40 and 50 years old in good health. Here the CDR3 DNA reads TGTGCCAGCAGTTCCACCGGGAATTCCTACGAGCAGTACTTC. It codes for CASSSTGNSYEQYF.